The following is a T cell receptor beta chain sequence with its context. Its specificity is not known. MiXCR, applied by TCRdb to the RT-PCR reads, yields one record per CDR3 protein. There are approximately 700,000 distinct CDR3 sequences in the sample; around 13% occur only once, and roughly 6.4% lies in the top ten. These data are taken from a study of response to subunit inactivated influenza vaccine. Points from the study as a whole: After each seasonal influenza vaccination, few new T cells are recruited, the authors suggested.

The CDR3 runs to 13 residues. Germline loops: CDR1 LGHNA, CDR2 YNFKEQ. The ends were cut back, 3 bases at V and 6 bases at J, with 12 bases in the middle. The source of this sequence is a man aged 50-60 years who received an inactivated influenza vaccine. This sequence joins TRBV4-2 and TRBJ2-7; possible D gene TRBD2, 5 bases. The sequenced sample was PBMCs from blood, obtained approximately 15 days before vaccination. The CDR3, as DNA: TGTGCCAGCAGCCACGGGGTCCCCTGCGAGCAGTACTTC. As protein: CASSHGVPCEQYF.